Following are 5 T cell receptor beta chains from one sample sequenced in a study of monozygotic twins with inflammatory bowel disease. TCRdb reworked the 5' RACE reads into one entry per CDR3 protein, no DNA. This sample's clone table lists approximately 400,000 distinct CDR3 sequences. The sequenced material came from blood. Every receptor here comes from a human donor with ulcerative colitis or Crohn's disease, or a healthy co-twin of an affected twin (not recorded which).

The chain employs TRBV5-1 and TRBJ2-1. The germline CDR1 and CDR2 sequences are SGHRS and YFSETQ. This CDR3 is 14 amino acids long. CDR3: CASSLELLIGEQFF. Combining the CDR3 with reference TRBV5-1 and TRBJ2-1 gives the whole variable domain KAGVTQTPRYLIKTRGQQVTLSCSPISGHRSVSWYQQTPGQGLQFLFEYFSETQRNKGNFPGRFSGRQFSNSRSEMNVSTLELGDSALYLCASSLELLIGEQFFGPGTRLTVL.

This chain uses TRBV18 with TRBJ1-4. CDR1 and CDR2 (germline): KGHSH, LQKENI. The CDR3 has 15 amino acids. CDR3 sequence: CASSPVWGSLEKLFF. Supplemented by reference TRBV18 and TRBJ1-4, the full variable domain reads NAGVMQNPRHLVRRRGQEARLRCSPMKGHSHVYWYRQLPEEGLKFMVYLQKENIIDESGMPKERFSAEFPKEGPSILRIQQVVRGDSAAYFCASSPVWGSLEKLFFGSGTQLSVL.

The J gene is TRBJ2-1, the V gene TRBV18; TCRdb lists TRBD2, though no DNA is available to test this call. The CDR3 runs 13 residues. Looked up from germline, CDR1 is KGHSH and CDR2 is LQKENI. CDR3 residues: CASSKGLAYEQFF.

The chain couples TRBV20-1 to TRBJ1-2; TCRdb gives TRBD1 as the D gene, but with no DNA this cannot be confirmed. The CDR3 covers 13 residues. CDR1 DFQATT and CDR2 SNEGSKA come from the germline V gene (reference sequence). The CDR3: CSARDTRGLGYTF.

The V and J genes are TRBV20-1 and TRBJ2-7; the TCRdb call, TRBD1, lacks DNA for checking. Germline CDR1 DFQATT, CDR2 SNEGSKA (reference sequence). CDR3 length equals 15 residues. The CDR3 here is CSARGQGRLGYEQYF.